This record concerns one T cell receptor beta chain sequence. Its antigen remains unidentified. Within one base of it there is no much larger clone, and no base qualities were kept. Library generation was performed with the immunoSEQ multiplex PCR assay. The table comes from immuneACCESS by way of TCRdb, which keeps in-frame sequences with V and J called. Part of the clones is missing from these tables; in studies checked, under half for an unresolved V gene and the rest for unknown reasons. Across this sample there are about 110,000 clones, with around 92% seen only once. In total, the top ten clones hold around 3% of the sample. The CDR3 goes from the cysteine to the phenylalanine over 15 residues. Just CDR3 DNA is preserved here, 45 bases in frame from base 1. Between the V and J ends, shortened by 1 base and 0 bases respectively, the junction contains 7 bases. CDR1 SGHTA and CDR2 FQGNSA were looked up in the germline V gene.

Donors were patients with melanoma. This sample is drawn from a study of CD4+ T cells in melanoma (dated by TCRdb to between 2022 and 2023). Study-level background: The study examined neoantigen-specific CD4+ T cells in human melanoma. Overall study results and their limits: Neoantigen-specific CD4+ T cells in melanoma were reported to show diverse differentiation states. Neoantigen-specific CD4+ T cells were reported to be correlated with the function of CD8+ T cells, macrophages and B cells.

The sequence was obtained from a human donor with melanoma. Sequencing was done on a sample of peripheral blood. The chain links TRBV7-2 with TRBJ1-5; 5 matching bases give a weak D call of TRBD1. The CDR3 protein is CASSLEGASNQPQHF. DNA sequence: TGTGCCAGCAGCTTAGAAGGGGCTAGCAATCAGCCCCAGCATTTT.